This TCR beta chain emerged from a study of blood T cell repertoires in COVID-19 (dated by TCRdb to the early 2020s). Regarding the complete study: Samples from collaborators originated in the United States, Italy and Spain and spanned both the acute and convalescent phases of COVID-19. The prospective study material was composed of cDNA or gDNA derived from T cells, B-cell-depleted T cells, or PBMCs. Subjects who had been exposed to COVID-19, were actively infected with it, or had recovered from it provided the deeply sampled blood TCRbeta repertoires that made up the dataset. The repertoires were released in a freely available public database intended as a resource for research on the immune response to SARS-CoV-2. Samples were obtained from the ongoing ImmuneRACE study (first 160 participants) and from about 1,300 subjects provided by 6 global collaborators. Sample metadata almost always included a de-identified subject ID, COVID-19 status, age in years and sex. Where available, HLA class I and class II types were taken from metadata supplied by the sample provider and were not determined by assay-based typing. General study outcomes and caveats: The quantity of clinical and demographic metadata differed by source and by participant and was supplied without curation.

The immunoSEQ Assay, a bias-controlled multiplex PCR, was used to amplify TCRbeta CDR3 regions from genomic DNA. Turning to the authors' computational methods: Nucleated cell counts per sample were estimated from amplification of reference gene primers within the assay. To quantify the absolute abundance of each unique TCRbeta CDR3 rearrangement, sequence reads were collapsed and filtered. For each sample, productive Simpson clonality was calculated as the square root of Simpson's diversity index across productive rearrangements. Here the immuneACCESS table is served through TCRdb, limited to in-frame sequences with V and J called. Missing clones are a known gap in these copies; in checked studies unresolved V genes cover under half, and the rest lacks a known reason. The V and J calls and clone size are taken from that table; D and trimming were inferred from the DNA. The sample table shows 140,000 or so clones, and 65% to 85% are seen once. Together, the top ten hold around 2.1% of the sample.

Remarks on this clone: Its target antigen remains unknown. Within one base of it there is no much larger clone, and no base qualities were kept.

Whole blood was collected in K2EDTA tubes by collaborating institutions according to the institutions' own protocols. For TCRbeta analysis, collaborator samples were shipped as frozen whole blood, as isolated PBMCs, or as DNA extracted from either sample type. Sequenced: peripheral blood. The receptor was derived from a woman aged 55-69 years with acute or convalescent COVID-19.

The nucleotide sequence is given as TGTGCCAGCAGCCAGGGGTTTCTCGGGCCGAACACTGAAGCTTTCTTT. The resulting protein is CASSQGFLGPNTEAFF. The chain links TRBV7-8 with TRBJ1-1; TRBD1 is possibly the D segment (6 matching bases). The trim is 5 bases for V and 1 base for J, with a gap of 17 bases between the germline ends. According to the germline V gene, CDR1 reads SGHVS and CDR2 reads FQNEAQ. CDR3 length: 16 amino acids, cysteine to phenylalanine. Only the CDR3 part of the read is kept: 48 bases, read in frame from the first base.